This record looks at one T cell receptor beta chain sequence and its context. Which antigen it targets is not known. Base qualities were left out, and no much larger clone turns up one base away. This record belongs to a study of T cell repertoires in cytomegalovirus infection (dated by TCRdb to the late 2010s). In terms of the full investigation: Alongside well-studied HLA-B-restricted epitopes, the peptide stimulations were aimed at recently identified HLA-C-restricted CMV epitopes, whose presentation resists viral immunomodulation. Because public TCR beta signatures pointed to carriage of CMV infection together with the matching HLA type, the HLA type of each donor mattered for the analysis. What the research found in general, with its limitations: The ex vivo response was dominated by HLA-C-restricted CMV-specific TCR beta clonotypes, which also provided the single most frequent clonotype in two of eight donors. Cumulative frequency of public TCR beta family members discriminated carriers of CMV infection plus the relevant HLA type in this cohort and an independent approximately 350-donor cohort.

The treatment or condition tag for this specimen amounts to: in vitro stimulation with specific CMV peptide epitopes to enrich CMV-specific T cells. Sequencing instrument: Illumina HiSeq 1500. TCRdb redid the processing of the public reads, applying fastp at Q25 and MiXCR, and retained in-frame beta chains. Rows are unified per CDR3 protein, each entry keeping the most common DNA and genes. The table for this sample lists fewer than 900,000 distinct CDR3 sequences; almost 30% of them were counted only once. Clones ranked in the top ten supply around 13% of the sample. Including the terminal cysteine and phenylalanine, the CDR3 comprises 13 residues. The retained sequence is limited to the CDR3, 39 bases, with the frame set at the first base. The CDR1 and CDR2 encoded by the germline V gene are MNHGY and SAAAGT. The junction carries 7 bases between V and J, which are trimmed by 4 bases and 2 bases respectively.

Sequencing used cultured CD8+ T cells from PBMCs, obtained from culture after CMV antigen stimulation. Recombination joined TRBV6-8 with TRBJ2-3; the D gene identity is not certain. The receptor comes from a human donor in good health (CMV status not recorded). Some clones in this sample may be carry-over from other donors' samples. CDR3 sequence: CASSLGHTDTQYF. The nucleotide sequence is TGTGCCAGCAGTTTAGGGCACACAGATACGCAGTATTTT.